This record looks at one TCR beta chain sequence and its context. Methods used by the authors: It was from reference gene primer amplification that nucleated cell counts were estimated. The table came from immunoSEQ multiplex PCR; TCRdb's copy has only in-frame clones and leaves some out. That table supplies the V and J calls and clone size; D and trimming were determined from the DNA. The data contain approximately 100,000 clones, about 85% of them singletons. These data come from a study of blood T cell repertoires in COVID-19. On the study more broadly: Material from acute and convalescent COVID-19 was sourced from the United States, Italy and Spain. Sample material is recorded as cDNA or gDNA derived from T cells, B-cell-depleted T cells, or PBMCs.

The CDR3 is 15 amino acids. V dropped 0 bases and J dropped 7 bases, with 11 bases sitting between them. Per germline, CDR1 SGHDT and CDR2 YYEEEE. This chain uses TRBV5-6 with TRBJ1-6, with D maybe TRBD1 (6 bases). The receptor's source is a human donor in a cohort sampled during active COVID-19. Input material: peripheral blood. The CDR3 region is CASSLVPQGNSPLHF. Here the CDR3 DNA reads TGTGCCAGCAGCTTGGTACCACAGGGCAATTCACCCCTCCACTTT. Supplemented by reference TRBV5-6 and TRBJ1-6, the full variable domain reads DAGVTQSPTHLIKTRGQQVTLRCSPKSGHDTVSWYQQALGQGPQFIFQYYEEEERQRGNFPDRFSGHQFPNYSSELNVNALLLGDSALYLCASSLVPQGNSPLHFGNGTRLTVT.